Shown below are 28 T cell receptor beta chains from a single sample sequenced in a study of T cells expressing NK-cell markers. TCRdb re-analyzed the 5' RACE reads; it lists each CDR3 protein once, without DNA. Its table records some 190,000 distinct CDR3 sequences. The source material was blood T cells: a sorted CD56 or NKG2C T cell subset, CD4+ or CD8+ T cells, or bulk PBMC T cells (not recorded which). The receptors stem from a man aged 18 to 69 in good health.

This chain connects TRBV25-1 to TRBJ1-4; TCRdb's assignment of TRBD1 cannot be checked, as there is no DNA. The CDR3 length is 14 residues. Germline V gives CDR1 MGHDK, CDR2 SYGVNS. CDR3 residues: CASSEGGLGEKLFF.

The genes are TRBV29-1 and TRBJ2-3; TCRdb calls TRBD1, which cannot be checked without DNA. Germline V gene sequence: CDR1 SQVTM, CDR2 ANQGSEA. This CDR3 comprises 16 residues. The CDR3 reads CSVDYKGQGGADTQYF.

This chain joins TRBV15 and TRBJ2-7; the TCRdb D gene call, TRBD2, has no DNA to confirm it. The CDR3 totals 17 residues. Germline CDR1 reads LNHNV; CDR2 reads YYDKDF (reference sequence). CDR3: CATSLPGLAGVRDEQYF.

The rearrangement links TRBV7-9 to TRBJ2-7; TCRdb proposes TRBD1, but this gene call is untestable without DNA. Germline V gives CDR1 SEHNR, CDR2 FQNEAQ (reference sequence). The CDR3 is 13 amino acids. CDR3 residues: CASKGTGVLEQYF.

The chain is built from TRBV2 and TRBJ2-3; absent DNA, TCRdb's TRBD2 call cannot be checked. This CDR3 region has 17 residues. CDR1 is SNHLY and CDR2 is FYNNEI in the germline V gene. This chain's CDR3 is CASSDDLAGGPADTQYF.

The rearrangement uses TRBV2 and TRBJ2-7; there is no DNA to check the TCRdb D call of TRBD2. CDR3 length: 14 amino acids. Germline loops: CDR1 SNHLY, CDR2 FYNNEI. The CDR3 sequence: CASSDVAGAYEQYF.

This CDR3 reads CATSDRQAFGEQFF. The rearrangement uses TRBV24-1 and TRBJ2-1; no DNA is available, so the TRBD1 call from TCRdb remains unchecked. Per the germline V gene, CDR1 is KGHDR and CDR2 is SFDVKD. The CDR3 extends over 14 amino acids.

The chain is built from TRBV10-1 and TRBJ2-1; TCRdb's assignment of TRBD1 cannot be checked, as there is no DNA. The CDR3 is 19 amino acids. CDR1 and CDR2 from the germline V gene are WNHNN and SYGVQD (reference sequence). The CDR3 is CASSDGDRMGSCFRNEQFF.

The CDR3 loop reads CASSLGRIEAGELFF. This chain connects TRBV13 to TRBJ2-2. Germline lookup yields CDR1 PRHDT and CDR2 FYEKMQ (reference sequence). The CDR3 loop spans 15 amino acids.

The chain has TRBV2 and TRBJ1-1. CDR1 SNHLY and CDR2 FYNNEI come from the germline V gene. CDR3 length: 14 amino acids. The CDR3 spells CASSEARANTEAFF.

The gene calls are TRBV4-1 and TRBJ2-1. Germline V gene sequence: CDR1 MGHRA, CDR2 YSYEKL. The CDR3 is made up of 12 amino acids. The CDR3 protein is CASSVQDNEQFF.

This rearrangement joins TRBV5-8 to TRBJ2-1; TCRdb's D gene call, TRBD1, goes unchecked for lack of DNA. This CDR3 region has 16 residues. Germline V gene lookup returns CDR1 SGHTS and CDR2 YDEGEE. CDR3 sequence reads: CASSSPGKESYNEQFF.

The chain combines TRBV7-2 with TRBJ1-1; TCRdb designates TRBD1, a call that cannot be tested without DNA. Looked up from germline, CDR1 is SGHTA and CDR2 is FQGNSA. This CDR3 comprises 15 residues. CDR3 residues: CASSWKAGVNTEAFF.

The CDR3 is CASSQGGQEETQYF. The chain carries TRBV4-1 and TRBJ2-5; absent DNA, TCRdb's TRBD2 call cannot be checked. The CDR3 is made up of 14 amino acids. CDR1 MGHRA and CDR2 YSYEKL come from the germline V gene.

The chain has TRBV7-8 and TRBJ2-7; the TRBD2 assignment by TCRdb is unverifiable without DNA. From germline, CDR1 is SGHVS and CDR2 FQNEAQ. This CDR3 spans 15 amino acids. The CDR3 loop reads CASSAVRGTGNEQYF.

This sequence joins TRBV12-5 and TRBJ2-1; the TRBD2 assignment by TCRdb is unverifiable without DNA. The CDR3 has 11 amino acids. Germline V gene sequence: CDR1 LGHNT, CDR2 FRNRAP. CDR3 protein: CASDEGNEQFF.

J is TRBJ2-7 and V is TRBV20-1; the TCRdb call, TRBD1, lacks DNA for checking. CDR3 size: 16 residues. The germline V gene encodes CDR1 DFQATT and CDR2 SNEGSKA (reference sequence). CDR3 sequence reads: CSALPADRVFFYEQYF.

This chain uses TRBV9 with TRBJ2-3; TCRdb calls TRBD1, which cannot be checked without DNA. CDR1 and CDR2 (germline): SGDLS, YYNGEE. This CDR3 has 15 amino acids. The CDR3 protein is CASSAQGKSRDTQYF.

V and J are TRBV7-9 and TRBJ1-1. The CDR3 runs to 15 residues. Germline loops: CDR1 SEHNR, CDR2 FQNEAQ (reference sequence). The CDR3 protein is CASSLDQGRDTEAFF. Complete variable domain (other parts from reference TRBV7-9 and TRBJ1-1): DTGVSQNPRHKITKRGQNVTFRCDPISEHNRLYWYRQTLGQGPEFLTYFQNEAQLEKSRLLSDRFSAERPKGSFSTLEIQRTEQGDSAMYLCASSLDQGRDTEAFFGQGTRLTVV.

J is TRBJ1-2 and V is TRBV5-1; the TCRdb call, TRBD1, lacks DNA for checking. The length of the CDR3 is 16 residues. CDR1 and CDR2 from the germline V gene are SGHRS and YFSETQ. CDR3 sequence reads: CASSLDPGPNLYGYTF.

The chain couples TRBV6-1 to TRBJ2-3; with no DNA, the TCRdb D assignment of TRBD1 cannot be verified. The germline V gene has CDR1 MNHNS and CDR2 SASEGT. The CDR3 covers 17 residues. The CDR3 is CASSQRQGAFVTDTQYF.

The V call is TRBV28, the J call TRBJ1-5; the TRBD1 assignment by TCRdb is unverifiable without DNA. The CDR3 sequence is 14 residues long. Germline lookup yields CDR1 MDHEN and CDR2 SYDVKM. The CDR3 loop reads CASRSNREGQPQHF.

This chain joins TRBV5-6 and TRBJ2-7; TCRdb proposes TRBD2, but this gene call is untestable without DNA. Germline lookup yields CDR1 SGHDT and CDR2 YYEEEE. The CDR3 consists of 16 residues. CDR3 amino acids: CASSLGGGRGYDEQYF.

The chain employs TRBV9 and TRBJ2-1; TCRdb calls TRBD2, which cannot be checked without DNA. The CDR3 has 16 residues. Germline V lookup: CDR1 SGDLS, CDR2 YYNGEE. The CDR3 spells CASSPNSGGIYNEQFF.

The V and J genes are TRBV18 and TRBJ2-5; with no DNA, the TCRdb D assignment of TRBD1 cannot be verified. The CDR3 length is 15 residues. CDR1 is KGHSH, CDR2 LQKENI, per germline. The CDR3 reads CASSHRDSLGETQYF.

The chain links TRBV2 to TRBJ2-3; with no DNA, the TCRdb D assignment of TRBD2 cannot be verified. The CDR3 runs to 14 residues. Germline lookup yields CDR1 SNHLY and CDR2 FYNNEI. CDR3 protein: CASSEAGHTDTQYF.

V and J are TRBV7-9 and TRBJ1-5. The CDR3 is 12 amino acids. Germline V gene sequence: CDR1 SEHNR, CDR2 FQNEAQ (reference sequence). The CDR3 spells CASSLGAEPQHF.

The genes are TRBV11-1 and TRBJ2-6; without DNA, the TCRdb call of TRBD2 cannot be checked. From germline, CDR1 is SGHAT and CDR2 FQDESV (reference sequence). The CDR3 totals 20 residues. The CDR3 sequence is CASSLVGAGGTSSGANVLTF.